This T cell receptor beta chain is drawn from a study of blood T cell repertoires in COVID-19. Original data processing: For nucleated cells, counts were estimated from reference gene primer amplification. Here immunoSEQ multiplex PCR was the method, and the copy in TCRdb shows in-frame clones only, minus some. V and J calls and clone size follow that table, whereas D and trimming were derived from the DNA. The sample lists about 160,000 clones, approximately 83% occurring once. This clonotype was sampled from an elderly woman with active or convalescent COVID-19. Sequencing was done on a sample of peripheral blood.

The CDR3 sequence: CASSSYYNQPQHF. Written as DNA, the CDR3 is TGTGCCAGCAGCTCCTACTACAATCAGCCCCAGCATTTT. The chain recombines TRBV7-9 with TRBJ1-5; D not certain. The CDR3 length is 13 residues. Germline CDR1 is SEHNR and CDR2 is FQNEAQ (reference sequence). Deletions cut 4 bases from V and 3 bases from J, with 7 bases between. Together with reference TRBV7-9 and TRBJ1-5, the CDR3 gives the full variable domain: DTGVSQNPRHKITKRGQNVTFRCDPISEHNRLYWYRQTLGQGPEFLTYFQNEAQLEKSRLLSDRFSAERPKGSFSTLEIQRTEQGDSAMYLCASSSYYNQPQHFGDGTRLSIL.